Below, 11 T cell receptor beta chains from the same sample are listed, as sequenced in a study of cytomegalovirus exposure and HLA in healthy donors. The PCR ran on 60 Vbeta and 13 Jbeta primers. The assay was immunoSEQ multiplex PCR, and TCRdb's table has in-frame clones only and misses some. The table records over 130,000 clones, 65% to 85% of them present only once. The sample taken for sequencing was PBMCs. Source of these receptors: a male donor in good health and CMV-seronegative.

The chain links TRBV2 to TRBJ1-4; D perhaps matches TRBD1 (5 bases). Trimming shortened V by 6 bases and J by 12 bases, and 17 bases separated the two germline ends. CDR3 length: 13 amino acids. From germline, CDR1 is SNHLY and CDR2 FYNNEI. The DNA for the CDR3 is TGTGCCAGCAGCGTCGGGGGTCGGAGGGAACTGTTTTTT. Translated, it gives CASSVGGRRELFF.

This chain connects TRBV5-5 to TRBJ2-2; D ambiguous. Germline V gene sequence: CDR1 SGHKS, CDR2 YYEKEE (reference sequence). The CDR3 runs to 13 residues. Trimming removed 4 bases from V and 4 bases from J, with 8 bases in between. This CDR3 reads CASSLIATGELFF. CDR3 sequence (DNA): TGTGCCAGCAGCCTGATAGCCACCGGGGAGCTGTTTTTT.

The chain couples TRBV5-4 to TRBJ1-5; unclear D gene. V was cut by 5 bases and J by 3 bases, with 6 bases left in between. Germline V gives CDR1 SGHNT, CDR2 YYREEE (reference sequence). The length of the CDR3 is 12 residues. The CDR3 DNA follows: TGTGCCAGCAGTTATAACAATCAGCCCCAGCATTTT. Translated: CASSYNNQPQHF.

The chain links TRBV27 to TRBJ2-7; 11 nucleotides match TRBD1. In germline, CDR1 is MNHEY, CDR2 SMNVEV (reference sequence). The CDR3 runs 15 residues. The V and J ends lost 4 bases and 0 bases, in that order; junction bases with no gene match: 2. CDR3 sequence: CASSWGTGGSYEQYF. The DNA of the CDR3 is TGTGCCAGCAGTTGGGGGACAGGGGGCTCCTACGAGCAGTACTTC.

The J gene is TRBJ2-3, the V gene TRBV7-8; maybe TRBD1 (5 bases). Germline V lookup: CDR1 SGHVS, CDR2 FQNEAQ. Trimming removed 8 bases at V and 5 bases at J, with 17 bases between. The CDR3 covers 14 residues. CDR3 sequence reads: CASGIRFQGDTQYF. CDR3 in DNA: TGTGCCAGCGGAATAAGGTTCCAGGGAGATACGCAGTATTTT. The variable domain in full, with the rest retrieved from reference TRBV7-8 and TRBJ2-3, is GAGVSQSPRYKVAKRGQDVALRCDPISGHVSLFWYQQALGQGPEFLTYFQNEAQLDKSGLPSDRFFAERPEGSVSTLKIQRTQQEDSAVYLCASGIRFQGDTQYFGPGTRLTVL.

The CDR3 DNA reads TGTGCCAGCTCGCCGGGATATGGCCGGGCCACTGAAGCTTTCTTT. Protein sequence: CASSPGYGRATEAFF. The V gene is TRBV18, the J gene TRBJ1-1; D is undetermined. V was cut by 6 bases and J by 4 bases, with 18 bases left in between. CDR3 size: 15 residues. The germline gives CDR1 KGHSH, CDR2 LQKENI.

V gene TRBV15 combines with J gene TRBJ2-3; maybe TRBD1 (6 bases). Trimming cost V 0 bases and J 3 bases, with 22 bases left between them. Germline V gene data show CDR1 as LNHNV and CDR2 as YYDKDF (reference sequence). The CDR3 is 19 residues long. DNA for the CDR3: TGTGCCACCAGCAGAGAAAACGAAGGCCTGGCAGGGGTGACAGATACGCAGTATTTT. It translates to CATSRENEGLAGVTDTQYF.

On this clone: At one end, the junction sequence differs from germline, possibly due to a read error. V gene TRBV5-8 combines with J gene TRBJ1-1, with no clear D. The germline V gene has CDR1 SGHTS and CDR2 YDEGEE. The CDR3 is 10 residues long. The CDR3 here is CASSLVVTGF. In nucleotides, the CDR3 is TGTGCCAGCAGCTTGGTGGTCACGGGCTTT.

The V gene is TRBV7-2, the J gene TRBJ2-1, with TRBD2 matching 10 bases. The J segment lost 10 bases and the V segment lost 4 bases, leaving 13 bases of the junction unmatched. Germline lookup yields CDR1 SGHTA and CDR2 FQGNSA. The CDR3 is 16 residues long. The CDR3 loop reads CASSSSWTSGFSEQFF. The CDR3 bases are TGTGCCAGCAGCTCAAGTTGGACTAGCGGTTTCAGCGAGCAGTTCTTC.

The rearrangement links TRBV5-1 to TRBJ2-1, with TRBD2 matching over 7 bases. This CDR3 comprises 13 residues. Germline V gene sequence: CDR1 SGHRS, CDR2 YFSETQ. J gave up 12 bases and V 4 bases, and 10 bases lay outside the gene matches. DNA for the CDR3: TGCGCCAGCAGCCCGGCTACTAGCGCGGGGCAGTTCTTC. This gives the protein CASSPATSAGQFF.

This clone was recorded a few times. The chain combines TRBV28 with TRBJ2-7; TRBD2 matches 7 bases. Unmatched junction bases numbered 17, after V lost 5 bases and J lost 4 bases. Germline V CDR1 and CDR2: MDHEN, SYDVKM. The CDR3 runs 17 residues. CDR3 coding DNA: TGTGCCAGCAGTGCCACCCGCGGCCACGGGGGGATTTACGAGCAGTACTTC. It specifies CASSATRGHGGIYEQYF.